The sequence of this T cell receptor (beta chain) was determined in a study of T-cell memory formation after mild COVID-19. The germline V gene encodes CDR1 GTSNPN and CDR2 SVGIG (reference sequence). The length of the CDR3 is 12 residues. Trimming pared 7 bases from V and 5 bases from J, leaving 14 bases between. TCRdb re-derived calls from the 5' RACE reads in MiXCR, one entry per CDR3 protein. The top ten clones hold 0.95% to 1.3% of a sample with approximately 60,000 distinct CDR3 sequences, about 9.4% of them seen once. The sequenced material came from PBMCs or a T cell subset sorted from them (not recorded which). V and J are TRBV30 and TRBJ2-5, with no clear D. The TCR sequence derives from a young man who had mild COVID-19 (a few samples of this study predate the infection). Cell type and time point are not known. The CDR3 region is CAYLGVSETQYF. In nucleotides, the CDR3 is TGTGCCTACCTCGGCGTGTCCGAGACCCAGTACTTC.